This T cell receptor (beta chain) was found in a study of a mutant IDH1 vaccine in newly diagnosed glioma. Background on the study: Vaccination was launched 4-6 weeks after radiotherapy alone, or with temozolomide cycles.

For this clone: The antigen is not known.

Germline CDR1 and CDR2: MNHEY and SMNVEV (reference sequence). CDR3 length equals 15 residues. The germline V and J ends were trimmed by 3 bases and 1 base, with 10 bases remaining between them. The repertoire was sequenced with immunoSEQ multiplex PCR; TCRdb's copy has only in-frame clones and lacks some. This sample has tens of thousands of clones; 65% to 85% occur once, and the top ten carry 4.3%. The time point: week 47, end of study. One vaccine dose held 300 ug of mutant IDH1 20-mer peptide and came with topical imiquimod. The gene calls are TRBV27 and TRBJ1-5; D call uncertain. This material consisted of PBMCs, taken from a glioma patient whose treatment included an IDH1 peptide vaccine. The receptor comes from a woman aged 25 to 39 with glioma. Some clones in this sample may be carry-over from other donors' samples. CDR3 protein: CASSLGVTSNQPQHF. In DNA, the CDR3 is TGTGCCAGCAGTTTGGGAGTGACGAGCAATCAGCCCCAGCATTTT.